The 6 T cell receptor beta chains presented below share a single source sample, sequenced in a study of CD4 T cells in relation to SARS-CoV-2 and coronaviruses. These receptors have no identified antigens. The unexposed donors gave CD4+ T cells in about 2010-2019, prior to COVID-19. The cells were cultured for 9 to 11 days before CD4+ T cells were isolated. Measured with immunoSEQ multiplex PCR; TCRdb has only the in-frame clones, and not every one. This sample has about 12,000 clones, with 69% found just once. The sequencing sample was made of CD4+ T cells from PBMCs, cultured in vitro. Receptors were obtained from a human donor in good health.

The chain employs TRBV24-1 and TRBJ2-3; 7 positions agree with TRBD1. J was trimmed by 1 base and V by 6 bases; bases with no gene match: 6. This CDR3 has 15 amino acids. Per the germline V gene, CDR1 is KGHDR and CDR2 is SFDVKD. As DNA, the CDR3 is TGTGCCACCAGTCCAGGGGGTCAGGGCACAGATACGCAGTATTTT. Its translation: CATSPGGQGTDTQYF.

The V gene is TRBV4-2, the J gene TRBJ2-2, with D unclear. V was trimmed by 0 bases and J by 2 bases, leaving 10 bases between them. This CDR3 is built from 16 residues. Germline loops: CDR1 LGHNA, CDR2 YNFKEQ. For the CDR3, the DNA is TGTGCCAGCAGCCAAGATCTGCACGTAAACACCGGGGAGCTGTTTTTT. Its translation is CASSQDLHVNTGELFF.

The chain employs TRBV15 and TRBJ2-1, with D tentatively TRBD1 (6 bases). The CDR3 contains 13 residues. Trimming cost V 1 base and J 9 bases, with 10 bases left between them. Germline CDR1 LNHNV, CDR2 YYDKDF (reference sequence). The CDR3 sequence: CATSRVQGSEQFF. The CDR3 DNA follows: TGTGCCACCAGCAGAGTACAGGGAAGTGAGCAGTTCTTC.

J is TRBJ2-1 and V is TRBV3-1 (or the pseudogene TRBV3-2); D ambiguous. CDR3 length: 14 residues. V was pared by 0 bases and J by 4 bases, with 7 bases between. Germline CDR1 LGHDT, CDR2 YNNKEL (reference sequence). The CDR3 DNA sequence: TGTGCCAGCAGCCAAGAGTGGTCATACAATGAGCAGTTCTTC. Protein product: CASSQEWSYNEQFF.

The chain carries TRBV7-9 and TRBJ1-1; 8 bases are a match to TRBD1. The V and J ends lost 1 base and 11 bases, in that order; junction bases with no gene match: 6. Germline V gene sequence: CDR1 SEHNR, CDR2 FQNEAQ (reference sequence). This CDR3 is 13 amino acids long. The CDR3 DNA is TGTGCCAGCAGCTTAGGACCAGGGGGCATGGCTTTCTTT. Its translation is CASSLGPGGMAFF.

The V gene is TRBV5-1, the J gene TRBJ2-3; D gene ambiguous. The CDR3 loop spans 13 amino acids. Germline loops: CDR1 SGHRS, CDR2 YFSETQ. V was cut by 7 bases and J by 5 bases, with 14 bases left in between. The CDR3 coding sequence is TGCGCCAGCCGATCATCCACGGGAGATACGCAGTATTTT. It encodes CASRSSTGDTQYF.